This T cell receptor (beta chain) comes out of a study of cytomegalovirus exposure and HLA in healthy donors listed by TCRdb under 2017. Context from the whole study: An earlier analysis of some 600 of the donors reported about 280 Gb of sequence data and 117 million unique TCR beta sequences obtained from 180 million or so T cells. Donor age, sex, ethnicity and CMV serostatus were compiled alongside the repertoire data. A later analysis re-examined previously published TCR beta repertoires from hundreds of donors and added high-resolution HLA genotyping to investigate patterns of TCR occurrence. Roughly 5 DR-DQ haplotypes were handled as single units for association and clustering, since linkage in the cohort was strong. The genetic ancestry cluster associated with self-reported Caucasian donors included 65% to 90% of the roughly 400 genotyped donors. About 300 gigabases of sequencing data and around 87 million unique TCR sequences were included in an early release covering 550 to 800 HLA-typed donors. A later genetic analysis used genome-wide SNP genotypes for about 55% of the 666 donors, treating that subset as a discovery cohort. An earlier analysis of around 580 of the donors used high-throughput TCR beta sequencing to judge whether each TCR beta V gene segment behaved as functional or pseudogenic. HLA typing covered class I and class II loci at four-digit resolution. Typing coverage differed by locus: A, B, C, DRB1 and DQB1 were typed in roughly 620-640 donors, DQA1 in about 500, DPA1 in some 610, and DPB1 in just under 490. The study used immunosequencing to profile the T cell repertoires of under 700 subjects and linked those repertoires to cytomegalovirus serostatus. The study combined high-throughput TCR immunosequencing, statistical association of individual TCRs with disease status, and machine learning to predict cytomegalovirus infection status. The study aimed to test whether cataloging public T cell receptors could reveal signatures of past pathogen exposure. Among a few hundred genotyped donors of the cohort, an average of approximately 240,000 unique TCR beta nucleotide sequences were sequenced per donor, around a sixth of them non-productive. Rather than using new phenotypic data, the later analysis identified candidate immune exposures from TCR beta sequences and from how often those sequences occurred across donors. All discovery cohort repertoires had been generated on a single sequencing platform. Besides the first cohort of 666 subjects, a separate validation cohort made up of 120 or so different subjects was used.

Library method: the immunoSEQ multiplex PCR assay. For the multiplex PCR, a mixture combining 60 forward primers for TCR Vbeta segments and 13 reverse primers for TCR Jbeta segments was used. A multiplex PCR assay on genomic DNA amplified the CDR3 region of rearranged TCR beta genes. Amplified TCR beta libraries were sequenced as 87-base-pair reads on the Illumina HiSeq System. As for the original processing: A later analysis tallied around 87 million unique TCR beta chains across the 650 to 750 repertoires, and approximately 9.9 million of those chains were shared by two or more donors. A nearest-neighbor algorithm error-corrected the raw reads and collapsed the reads into unique sequences, merging closely related sequences to remove PCR and sequencing errors. To assign V, D and J gene segments, CDR3 sequences were aligned to IMGT reference sequences. For a sequence to be retained, a match of at least six nucleotides was required to both a V gene segment and a J gene segment. Rearrangements were called productive when the CDR3 lacked stop codons and stayed in frame with V and J; all others were non-productive. CDR3 was defined according to IMGT convention as the region running from the second conserved V-encoded cysteine to the conserved J-encoded phenylalanine. The earlier analysis of some 540 of the donors excluded any sequence lacking an unambiguous match to a single V gene segment. An earlier analysis of about 590 of the donors classified V segments as functional when productive rearrangements were above 56.7% and as segregating when the standard deviation between donors was above 5%. A statistical classification framework was built to diagnose cytomegalovirus status from the catalog of TCR beta chain sequences. In a later analysis, TCR nucleotide sequences were compared against IMGT/GENE-DB human TR gene sequences so that V and J genes could be assigned. A later analysis assigned CDR3 sequences and most-parsimonious VDJ recombination scenarios with the TCRdist pipeline. A later analysis defined each TCR beta chain by its CDR3 amino acid sequence plus V-gene family, and excluded reads lacking a unique V-gene family. As a way to deal with suspected cross-contamination and a sequencing artifact, a later analysis dropped 500 to 700 nucleotide sequences that were highly shared and had low generation probability. In a later analysis, a clonal expansion index for each public chain was calculated from normalized within-repertoire ranks of inferred template counts. Generation probabilities in a later analysis came from a VDJ recombination model fitted to out-of-frame rearrangements, and those results were checked against IGoR. In a later analysis, TCR-TCR, TCR-HLA and TCR-CMV co-occurrence was scored with hypergeometric tests, and a repertoire-size bias correction was applied to TCR pairs. To estimate false discovery rates, a later analysis permuted the HLA or CMV assignments 20 times. In a later analysis, co-occurring TCRs were grouped using DBSCAN, and TCRdist sequence similarity was added for clustering within HLA-allele-positive subsets. Co-occurrence clustering excluded repertoires with fewer than 30,000 or more than 120,000 public chains, plus five with anomalous nucleotide sharing. The source is immuneACCESS, and TCRdb retained only in-frame sequences with V and J called. Part of the clones is not carried over; for the studies checked, unresolved V genes explain less than half of this, and the remainder is unexplained. The V and J calls and clone size were taken over from that table, and D and trimming were inferred from the DNA. This sample lists around 160,000 clones; 75% to 90% were detected once. Around 2% of the sample rests with the top ten.

A remark on this clone: Its specific antigen is unknown. Base qualities were left out, and no much larger clone turns up one base away.

The cohort consisted of some 670 healthy bone marrow donors. All cohort members were sampled while nominally healthy, although unrecorded immune exposures were likely present. Of the 600 to 750 cohort members, about 290 had a positive CMV serostatus and about 400 had a negative one, while no CMV serostatus was recorded for the donor. Each donor provided a peripheral blood sample, and peripheral blood mononuclear cells were used for TCR beta sequencing. Genomic DNA was extracted from the blood cell samples with the Qiagen DNeasy Blood Extraction Kit. Results and caveats for the whole study, not just this receptor: Because some donors lacked HLA typing at each locus, the association tests relied only on the typed subset. A later genetic analysis reported fewer N-insertions in productive TCRs among donors in an Asian-associated ancestry cluster than the roughly 690-donor mean. A further reported finding was that TCR beta sequences accurately predicted the HLA-A and HLA-B alleles for most subjects in the first cohort. While some public TCRs were present in many individuals, most TCR sequences turned up only very rarely across donors. A later analysis found that HLA-associated TCR beta chains were more clonally expanded and had lower generation probabilities than equally common non-associated chains. Linkage disequilibrium might explain the correlated functional status among segregating V segments, but an unknown experimental factor could not be excluded. At a false discovery rate of 0.05, a later analysis linked around 17,000 TCR beta sequences to specific HLA alleles. According to the authors, the approach could potentially be generalized to other disease states and immunological phenotypes. Assigning TCR associations to individual alleles was difficult when HLA alleles, especially DR and DQ, strongly co-occurred. According to a later analysis, most CMV-associated TCR beta chains appeared to be HLA-restricted, and the HLA associations seemed to be driven largely by CMV exposure. A later genetic analysis associated a missense DCLRE1C variant with V-gene and J-gene trimming of TCR beta chains, and an independent cohort replicated the association. The classifier was reported to diagnose cytomegalovirus status with high specificity and sensitivity in both the original and validation cohorts. Broadly in line with IMGT annotations, most TCR beta V segments showed up in productive rearrangements about 90% or about 30% of the time in an earlier analysis of 450 to 750 of the donors. A few of the identified cytomegalovirus-associated TCR beta chains were confirmed in vitro to be specific for cytomegalovirus antigens. The presence/absence analyses assumed that sequencing depth was roughly uniform across donors, and that assumption may not be true. A cluster of highly shared sequence variants was judged likely to be a technical artifact of the sequencing pipeline. In a later analysis, several top co-occurrence clusters were reported to appear linked to parvovirus B19, influenza, CMV and Epstein-Barr virus. CMV serostatus was the only immune exposure information available for the cohort. In this cohort, only TCR beta chains were sequenced, and detectable features were limited by the absence of alpha or paired-chain data. Because counts were too low, 15 to 20 rarely observed V segments, including chromosome 9 orphons, were left out of the earlier analysis of 500 to 650 of the donors. A total of fewer than 200 TCR beta chains were listed by the study as associated with cytomegalovirus. In a later analysis, the rate of TCR association differed among HLA loci, with DRB1 alleles having the most associated TCRs and HLA-C alleles having the fewest.

This clonotype originated in a human donor in good health. The sequencing input was PBMCs.

The encoded CDR3 is CASSNGTGGFWAPGNTIYF. The DNA sequence is as follows: TGTGCCAGCAGCAACGGGACAGGGGGCTTCTGGGCCCCGGGAAACACCATATATTTT. The rearranged chain carries TRBV4-2 and TRBJ1-3; 12 central nucleotides agree with TRBD1. Germline trimming amounts to 5 bases on V and 4 bases on J, with 15 as the count of junction bases outside the gene matches. CDR1 LGHNA and CDR2 YNFKEQ were looked up in the germline V gene. The CDR3 runs 19 residues from the cysteine to the phenylalanine. Only the CDR3 part of the read is kept: 57 bases, read in frame from the first base.